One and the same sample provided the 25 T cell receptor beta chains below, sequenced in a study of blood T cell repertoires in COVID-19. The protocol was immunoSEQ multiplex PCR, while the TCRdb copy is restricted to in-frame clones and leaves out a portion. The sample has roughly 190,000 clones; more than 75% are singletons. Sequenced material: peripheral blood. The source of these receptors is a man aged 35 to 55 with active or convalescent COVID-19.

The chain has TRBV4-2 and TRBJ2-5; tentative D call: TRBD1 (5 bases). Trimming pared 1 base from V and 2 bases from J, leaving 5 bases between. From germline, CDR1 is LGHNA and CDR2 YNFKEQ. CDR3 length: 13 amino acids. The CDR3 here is CASSQGQQETQYF. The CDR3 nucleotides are TGTGCCAGCAGCCAAGGACAGCAAGAGACCCAGTACTTC.

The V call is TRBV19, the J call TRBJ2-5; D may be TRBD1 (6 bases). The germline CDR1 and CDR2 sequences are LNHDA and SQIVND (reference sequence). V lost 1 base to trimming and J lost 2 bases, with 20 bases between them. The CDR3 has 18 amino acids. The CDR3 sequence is CASSIVGQLMWGQETQYF. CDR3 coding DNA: TGTGCCAGTAGTATAGTCGGACAGTTGATGTGGGGTCAAGAGACCCAGTACTTC.

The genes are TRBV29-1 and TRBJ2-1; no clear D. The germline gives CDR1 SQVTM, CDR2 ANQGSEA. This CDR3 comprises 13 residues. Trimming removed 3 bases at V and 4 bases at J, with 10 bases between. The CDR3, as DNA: TGCAGCGTTGAGGTGTCACATTACAATGAGCAGTTCTTC. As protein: CSVEVSHYNEQFF.

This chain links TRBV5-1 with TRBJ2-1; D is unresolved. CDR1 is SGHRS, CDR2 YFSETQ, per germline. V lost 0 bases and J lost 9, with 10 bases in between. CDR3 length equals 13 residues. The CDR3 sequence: CASSLVLDSEQFF. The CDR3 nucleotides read TGCGCCAGCAGCTTGGTGCTAGATAGTGAGCAGTTCTTC.

The CDR3 bases are TGTGCCAGCAGCTGGACAGTAAACACTGAAGCTTTCTTT. Amino acids: CASSWTVNTEAFF. V gene TRBV7-2 combines with J gene TRBJ1-1, with a possible D match to TRBD1 (6 bases). Germline CDR1 SGHTA, CDR2 FQGNSA. The V end was cut by 4 bases, the J end by 2 bases, with 8 bases between. CDR3 length equals 13 residues.

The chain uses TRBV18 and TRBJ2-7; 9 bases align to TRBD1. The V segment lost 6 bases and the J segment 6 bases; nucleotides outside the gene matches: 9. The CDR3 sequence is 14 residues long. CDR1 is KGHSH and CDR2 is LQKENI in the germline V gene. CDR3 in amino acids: CASSPRDRVGEQYF. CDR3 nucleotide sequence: TGTGCCAGCTCCCCCAGGGACAGGGTAGGCGAGCAGTACTTC.

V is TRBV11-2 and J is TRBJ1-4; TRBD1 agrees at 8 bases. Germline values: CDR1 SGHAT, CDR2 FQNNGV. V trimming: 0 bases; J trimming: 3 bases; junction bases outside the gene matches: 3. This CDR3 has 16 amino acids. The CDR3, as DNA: TGTGCCAGCAGCTTAGATTCCAGGGGGCCTAATGAAAAACTGTTTTTT. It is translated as CASSLDSRGPNEKLFF. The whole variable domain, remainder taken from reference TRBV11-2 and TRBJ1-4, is EAGVAQSPRYKIIEKRQSVAFWCNPISGHATLYWYQQILGQGPKLLIQFQNNGVVDDSQLPKDRFSAERLKGVDSTLKIQPAKLEDSAVYLCASSLDSRGPNEKLFFGSGTQLSVL.

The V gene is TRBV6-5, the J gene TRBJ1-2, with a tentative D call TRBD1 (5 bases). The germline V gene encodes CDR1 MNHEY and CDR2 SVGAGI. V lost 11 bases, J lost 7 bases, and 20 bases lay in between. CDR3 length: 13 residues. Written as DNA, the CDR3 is TGTGCCTCGCTACCCCAGGGATGGTCTGGCTACACCTTC. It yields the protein CASLPQGWSGYTF.

CDR3 sequence: CASSKSGRNIQYF. CDR3 nucleotides: TGTGCCAGTAGCAAGAGCGGGAGGAACATTCAGTACTTC. This sequence joins TRBV19 and TRBJ2-4; 9 nucleotides align to TRBD2. The V segment lost 6 bases and the J segment 7 bases; nucleotides outside the gene matches: 4. The germline V gene encodes CDR1 LNHDA and CDR2 SQIVND (reference sequence). This CDR3 comprises 13 residues.

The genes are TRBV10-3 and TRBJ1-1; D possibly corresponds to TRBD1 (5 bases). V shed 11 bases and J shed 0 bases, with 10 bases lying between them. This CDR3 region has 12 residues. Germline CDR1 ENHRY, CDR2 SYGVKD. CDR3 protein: CAGARMNTEAFF. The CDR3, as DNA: TGTGCCGGGGCCCGTATGAACACTGAAGCTTTCTTT.

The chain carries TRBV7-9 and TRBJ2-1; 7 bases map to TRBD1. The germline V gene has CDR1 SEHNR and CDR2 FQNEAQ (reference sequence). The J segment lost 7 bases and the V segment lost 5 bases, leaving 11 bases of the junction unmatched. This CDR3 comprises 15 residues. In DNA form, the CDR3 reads TGTGCCAGCAGCAGGGGCCCGACAGGGACAAATGAGCAGTTCTTC. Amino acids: CASSRGPTGTNEQFF.

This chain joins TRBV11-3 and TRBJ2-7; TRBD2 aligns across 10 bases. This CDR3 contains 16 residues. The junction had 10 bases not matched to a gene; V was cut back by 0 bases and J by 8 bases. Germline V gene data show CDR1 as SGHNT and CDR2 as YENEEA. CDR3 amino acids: CASSLDGLAGDTKQYF. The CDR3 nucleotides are TGTGCCAGCAGCTTAGATGGGCTAGCGGGGGATACGAAGCAGTACTTC.

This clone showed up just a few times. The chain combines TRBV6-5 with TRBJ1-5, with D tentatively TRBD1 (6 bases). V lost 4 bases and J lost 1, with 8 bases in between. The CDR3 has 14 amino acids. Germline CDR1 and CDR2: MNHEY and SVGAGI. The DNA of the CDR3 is TGTGCCAGCAGTTCCGGACAGAGCAATCAGCCCCAGCATTTT. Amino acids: CASSSGQSNQPQHF.

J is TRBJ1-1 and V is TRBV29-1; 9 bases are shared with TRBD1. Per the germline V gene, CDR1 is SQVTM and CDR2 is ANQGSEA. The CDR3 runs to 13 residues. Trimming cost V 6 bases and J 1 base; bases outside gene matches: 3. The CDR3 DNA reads TGCAGCGTGACGGACAGGGGGAACACTGAAGCTTTCTTT. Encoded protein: CSVTDRGNTEAFF.

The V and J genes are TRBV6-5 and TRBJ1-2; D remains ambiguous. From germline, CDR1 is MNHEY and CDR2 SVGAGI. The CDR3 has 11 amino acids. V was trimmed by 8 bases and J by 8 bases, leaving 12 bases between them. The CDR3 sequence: CASRREEGYTF. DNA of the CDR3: TGTGCCAGCCGCCGGGAGGAAGGCTACACCTTC.

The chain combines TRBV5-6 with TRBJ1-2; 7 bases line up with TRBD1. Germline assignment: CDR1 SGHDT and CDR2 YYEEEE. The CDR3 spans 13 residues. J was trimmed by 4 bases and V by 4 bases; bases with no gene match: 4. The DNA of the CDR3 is TGTGCCAGCAGCCCAGGGACAGCCTATGGCTACACCTTC. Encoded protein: CASSPGTAYGYTF.

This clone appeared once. The CDR3 loop is CASSLQGAVSNYGYTF. As DNA, the CDR3 is TGTGCCAGCAGCTTACAGGGGGCCGTCTCTAACTATGGCTACACCTTC. The V gene is TRBV7-2, the J gene TRBJ1-2, with 8 bases that match TRBD1. The length of the CDR3 is 16 residues. With 2 bases clipped from V and 0 bases from J, the junction kept 5 bases outside the gene matches. Per germline, CDR1 SGHTA and CDR2 FQGNSA.

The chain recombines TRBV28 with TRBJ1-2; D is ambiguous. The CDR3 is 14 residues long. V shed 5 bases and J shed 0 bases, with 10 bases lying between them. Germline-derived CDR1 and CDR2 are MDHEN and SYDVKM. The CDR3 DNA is TGTGCCAGCAGTCCAGCGGCGCCTAACTATGGCTACACCTTC. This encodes CASSPAAPNYGYTF.

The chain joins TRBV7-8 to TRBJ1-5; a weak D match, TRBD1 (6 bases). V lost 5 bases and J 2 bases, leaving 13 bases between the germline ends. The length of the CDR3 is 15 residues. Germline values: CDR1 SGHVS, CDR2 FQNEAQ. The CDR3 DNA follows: TGTGCCAGCAGCCGGGACACTCGGGGCAATCAGCCCCAGCATTTT. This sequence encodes CASSRDTRGNQPQHF.

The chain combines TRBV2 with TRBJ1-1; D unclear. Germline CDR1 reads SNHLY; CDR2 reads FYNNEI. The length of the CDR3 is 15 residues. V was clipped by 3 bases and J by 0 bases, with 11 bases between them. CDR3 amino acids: CASSDSGFMNTEAFF. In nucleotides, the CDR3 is TGTGCCAGCAGTGATTCAGGATTCATGAACACTGAAGCTTTCTTT. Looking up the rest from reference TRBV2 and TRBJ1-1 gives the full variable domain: EPEVTQTPSHQVTQMGQEVILRCVPISNHLYFYWYRQILGQKVEFLVSFYNNEISEKSEIFDDQFSVERPDGSNFTLKIRSTKLEDSAMYFCASSDSGFMNTEAFFGQGTRLTVV.

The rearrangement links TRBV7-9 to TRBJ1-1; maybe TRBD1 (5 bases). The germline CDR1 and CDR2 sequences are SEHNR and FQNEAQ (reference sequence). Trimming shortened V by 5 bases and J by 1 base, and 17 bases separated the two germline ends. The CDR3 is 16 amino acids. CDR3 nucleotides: TGTGCCAGCAGCCCAAAGGGGCGGCAAGAGAACACTGAAGCTTTCTTT. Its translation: CASSPKGRQENTEAFF.

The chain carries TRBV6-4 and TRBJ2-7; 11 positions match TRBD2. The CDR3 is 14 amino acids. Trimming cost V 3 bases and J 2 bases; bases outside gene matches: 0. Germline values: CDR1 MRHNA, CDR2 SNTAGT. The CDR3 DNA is TGTGCCAGCAGTGAACTAGCGGGAGCCTACGAGCAGTACTTC. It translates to CASSELAGAYEQYF.

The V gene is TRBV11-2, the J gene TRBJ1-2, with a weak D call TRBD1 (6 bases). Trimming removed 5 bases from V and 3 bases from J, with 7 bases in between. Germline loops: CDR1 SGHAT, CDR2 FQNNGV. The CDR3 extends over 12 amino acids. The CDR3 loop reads CASSEGDYGYTF. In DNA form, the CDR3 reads TGTGCCAGCAGCGAGGGGGACTATGGCTACACCTTC.

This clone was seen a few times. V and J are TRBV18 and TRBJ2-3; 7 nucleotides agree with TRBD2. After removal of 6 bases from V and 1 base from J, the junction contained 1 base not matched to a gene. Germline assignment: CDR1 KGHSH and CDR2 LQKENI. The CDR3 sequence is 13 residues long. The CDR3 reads CASSGLGTDTQYF. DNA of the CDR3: TGTGCCAGCTCCGGACTAGGCACAGATACGCAGTATTTT.

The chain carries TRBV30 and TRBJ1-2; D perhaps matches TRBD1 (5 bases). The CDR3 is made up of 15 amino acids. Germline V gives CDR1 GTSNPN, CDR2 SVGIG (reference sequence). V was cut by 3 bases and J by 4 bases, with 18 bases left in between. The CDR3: CAWSGGRTGVYGYTF. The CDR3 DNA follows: TGTGCCTGGAGCGGCGGCCGCACGGGGGTCTATGGCTACACCTTC. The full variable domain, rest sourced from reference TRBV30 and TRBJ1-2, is SQTIHQWPATLVQPVGSPLSLECTVEGTSNPNLYWYRQAAGRGLQLLFYSVGIGQISSEVPQNLSASRPQDRQFILSSKKLLLSDSGFYLCAWSGGRTGVYGYTFGSGTRLTVV.